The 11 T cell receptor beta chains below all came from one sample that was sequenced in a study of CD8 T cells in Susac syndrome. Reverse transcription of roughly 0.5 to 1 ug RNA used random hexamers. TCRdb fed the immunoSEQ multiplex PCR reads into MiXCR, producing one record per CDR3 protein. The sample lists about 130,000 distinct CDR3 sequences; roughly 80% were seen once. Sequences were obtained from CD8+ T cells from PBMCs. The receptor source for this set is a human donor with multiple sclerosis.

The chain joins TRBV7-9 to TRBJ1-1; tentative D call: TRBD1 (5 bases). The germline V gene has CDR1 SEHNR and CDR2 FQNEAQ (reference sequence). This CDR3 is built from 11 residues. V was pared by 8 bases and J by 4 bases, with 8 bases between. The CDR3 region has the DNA TGTGCCAGCCCTGGGGGCACTGAAGCTTTCTTT. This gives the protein CASPGGTEAFF. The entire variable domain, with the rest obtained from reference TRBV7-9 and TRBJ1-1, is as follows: DTGVSQNPRHKITKRGQNVTFRCDPISEHNRLYWYRQTLGQGPEFLTYFQNEAQLEKSRLLSDRFSAERPKGSFSTLEIQRTEQGDSAMYLCASPGGTEAFFGQGTRLTVV.

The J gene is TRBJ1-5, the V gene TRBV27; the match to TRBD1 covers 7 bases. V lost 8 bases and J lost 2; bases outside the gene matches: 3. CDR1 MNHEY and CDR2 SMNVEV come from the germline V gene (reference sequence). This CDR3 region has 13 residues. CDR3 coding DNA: TGTGCCAGCGCAGACAGGGGCAATCAGCCCCAGCATTTT. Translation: CASADRGNQPQHF.

CDR3 in amino acids: CASSQEALAFGTTIDEQFF. For the CDR3, the DNA is TGCGCCAGCAGCCAAGAAGCACTTGCTTTCGGGACAACCATAGATGAGCAGTTCTTC. The chain has TRBV4-1 and TRBJ2-1, with a possible D match to TRBD1 (6 bases). CDR1 and CDR2 (germline): MGHRA, YSYEKL. The V end lost 0 bases, the J end lost 8 bases, and 26 bases lay between the germline ends. There are 19 residues in the CDR3.

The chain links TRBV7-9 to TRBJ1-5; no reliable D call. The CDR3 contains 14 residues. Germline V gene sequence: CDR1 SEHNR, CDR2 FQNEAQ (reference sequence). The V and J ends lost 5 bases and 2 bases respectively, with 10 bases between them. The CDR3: CASSPAGRNQPQHF. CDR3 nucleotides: TGTGCCAGCAGCCCTGCGGGCCGCAATCAGCCCCAGCATTTT.

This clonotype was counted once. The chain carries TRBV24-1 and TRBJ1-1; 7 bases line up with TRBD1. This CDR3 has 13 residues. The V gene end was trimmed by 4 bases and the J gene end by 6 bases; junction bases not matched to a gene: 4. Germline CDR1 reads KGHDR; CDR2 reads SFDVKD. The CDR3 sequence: CATSDRGQAEAFF. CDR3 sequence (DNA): TGTGCCACCAGTGACCGAGGACAGGCTGAAGCTTTCTTT.

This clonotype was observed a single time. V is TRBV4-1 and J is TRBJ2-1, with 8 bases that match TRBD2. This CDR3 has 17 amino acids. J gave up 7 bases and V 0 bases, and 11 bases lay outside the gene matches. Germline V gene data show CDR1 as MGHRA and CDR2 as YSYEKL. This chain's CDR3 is CASSQDRGGASKNEQFF. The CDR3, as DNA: TGCGCCAGCAGCCAAGACCGGGGGGGGGCTAGTAAGAATGAGCAGTTCTTC.

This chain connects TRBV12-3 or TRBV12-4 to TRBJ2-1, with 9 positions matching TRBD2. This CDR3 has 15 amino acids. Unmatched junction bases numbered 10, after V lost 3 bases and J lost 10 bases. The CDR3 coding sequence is TGTGCCAGCAGTTTTATGGCGGGGGGGCAGGAGGAGCAGTTCTTC. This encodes CASSFMAGGQEEQFF.

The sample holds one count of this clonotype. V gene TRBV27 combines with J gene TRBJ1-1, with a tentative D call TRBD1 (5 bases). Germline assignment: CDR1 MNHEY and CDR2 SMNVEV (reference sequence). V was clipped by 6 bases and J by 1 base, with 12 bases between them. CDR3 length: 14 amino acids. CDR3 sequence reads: CASRPATANTEAFF. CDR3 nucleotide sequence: TGTGCCAGCAGGCCCGCGACAGCGAACACTGAAGCTTTCTTT.

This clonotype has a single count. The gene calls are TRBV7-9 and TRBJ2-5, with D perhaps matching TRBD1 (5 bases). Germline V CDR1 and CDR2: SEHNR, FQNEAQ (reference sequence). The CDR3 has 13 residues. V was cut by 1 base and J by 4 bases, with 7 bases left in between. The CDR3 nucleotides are TGTGCCAGCAGCTTAGTGGGGCGAGAGACCCAGTACTTC. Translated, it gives CASSLVGRETQYF.

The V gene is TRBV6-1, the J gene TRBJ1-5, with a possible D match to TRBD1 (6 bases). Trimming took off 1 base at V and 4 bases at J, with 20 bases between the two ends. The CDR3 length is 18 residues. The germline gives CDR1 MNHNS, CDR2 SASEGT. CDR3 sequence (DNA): TGTGCCAGCAGTGAAGTAAGGGACATAGGTCGGAGTAATCAGCCCCAGCATTTT. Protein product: CASSEVRDIGRSNQPQHF.

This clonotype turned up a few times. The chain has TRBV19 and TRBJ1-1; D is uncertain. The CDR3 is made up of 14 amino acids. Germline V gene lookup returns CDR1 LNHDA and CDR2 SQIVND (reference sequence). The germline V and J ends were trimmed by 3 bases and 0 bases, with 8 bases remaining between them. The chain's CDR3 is CASSILGMNTEAFF. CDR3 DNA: TGTGCCAGTAGTATCCTAGGGATGAACACTGAAGCTTTCTTT.